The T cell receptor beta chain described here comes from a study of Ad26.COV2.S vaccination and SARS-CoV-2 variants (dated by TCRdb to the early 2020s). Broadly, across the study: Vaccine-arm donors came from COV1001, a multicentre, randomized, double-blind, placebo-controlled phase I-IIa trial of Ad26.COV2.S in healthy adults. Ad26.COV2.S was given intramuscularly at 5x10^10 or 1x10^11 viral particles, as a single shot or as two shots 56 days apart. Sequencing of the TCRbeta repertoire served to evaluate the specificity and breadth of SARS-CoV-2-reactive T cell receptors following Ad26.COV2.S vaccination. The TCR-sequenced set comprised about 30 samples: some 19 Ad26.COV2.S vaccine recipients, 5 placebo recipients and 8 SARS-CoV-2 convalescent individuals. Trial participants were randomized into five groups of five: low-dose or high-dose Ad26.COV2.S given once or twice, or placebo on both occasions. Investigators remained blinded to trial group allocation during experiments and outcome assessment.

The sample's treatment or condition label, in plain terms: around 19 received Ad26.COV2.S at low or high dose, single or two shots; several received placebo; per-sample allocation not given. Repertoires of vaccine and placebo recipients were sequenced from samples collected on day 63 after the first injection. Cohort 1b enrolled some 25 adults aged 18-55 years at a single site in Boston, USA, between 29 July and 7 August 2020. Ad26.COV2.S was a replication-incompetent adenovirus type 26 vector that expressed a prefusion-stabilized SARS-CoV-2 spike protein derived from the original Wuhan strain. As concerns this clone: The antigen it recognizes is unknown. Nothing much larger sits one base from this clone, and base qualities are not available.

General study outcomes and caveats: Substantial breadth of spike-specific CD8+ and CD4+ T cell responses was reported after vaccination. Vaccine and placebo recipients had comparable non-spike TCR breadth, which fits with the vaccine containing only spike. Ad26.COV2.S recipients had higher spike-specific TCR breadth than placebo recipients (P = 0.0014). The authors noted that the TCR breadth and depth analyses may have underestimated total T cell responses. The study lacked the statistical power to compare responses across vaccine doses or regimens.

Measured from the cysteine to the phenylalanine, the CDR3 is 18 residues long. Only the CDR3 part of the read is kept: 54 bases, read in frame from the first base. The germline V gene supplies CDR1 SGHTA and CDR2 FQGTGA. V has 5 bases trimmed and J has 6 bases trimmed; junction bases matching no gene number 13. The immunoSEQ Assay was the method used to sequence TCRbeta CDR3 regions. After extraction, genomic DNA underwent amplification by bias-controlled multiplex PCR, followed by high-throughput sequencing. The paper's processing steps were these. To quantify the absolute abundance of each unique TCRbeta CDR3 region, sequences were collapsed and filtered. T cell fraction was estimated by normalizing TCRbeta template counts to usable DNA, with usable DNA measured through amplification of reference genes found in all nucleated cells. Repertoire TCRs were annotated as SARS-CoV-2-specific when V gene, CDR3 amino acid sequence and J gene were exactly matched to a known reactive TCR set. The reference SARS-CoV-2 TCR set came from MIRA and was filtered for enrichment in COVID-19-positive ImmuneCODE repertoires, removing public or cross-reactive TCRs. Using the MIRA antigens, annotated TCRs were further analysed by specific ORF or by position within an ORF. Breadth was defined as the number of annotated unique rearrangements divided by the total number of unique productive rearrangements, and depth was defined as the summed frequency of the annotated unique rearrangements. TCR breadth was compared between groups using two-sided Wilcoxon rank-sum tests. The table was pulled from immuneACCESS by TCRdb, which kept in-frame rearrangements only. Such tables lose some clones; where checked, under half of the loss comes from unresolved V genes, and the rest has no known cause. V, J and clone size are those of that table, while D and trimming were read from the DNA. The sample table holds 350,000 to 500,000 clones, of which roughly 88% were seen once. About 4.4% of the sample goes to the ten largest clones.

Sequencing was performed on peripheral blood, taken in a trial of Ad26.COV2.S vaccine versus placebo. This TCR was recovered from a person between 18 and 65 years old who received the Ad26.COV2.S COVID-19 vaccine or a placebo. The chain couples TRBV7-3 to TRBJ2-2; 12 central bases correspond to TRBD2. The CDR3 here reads CASSQRLAGVGAPGELFF. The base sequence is TGTGCCAGCAGCCAGCGACTAGCGGGAGTCGGGGCGCCCGGGGAGCTGTTTTTT.